This is a list of T cell receptor beta chains from one sample in a study of blood T cell repertoires in COVID-19. The table came from immunoSEQ multiplex PCR; TCRdb's copy has only in-frame clones and leaves some out. The sample includes under 45,000 clones, 80% to 90% of them seen just once. The sequenced material came from peripheral blood. These receptors came from a man between 40 and 49 years old with COVID-19, enrolled during active disease. The CDR3 runs from the conserved cysteine through the conserved F or W. Fields, in order: CDR3 length, V gene, clone size, J gene, D gene, CDR3 protein, CDR3 DNA. A D gene is named only where the DNA matches it firmly. Only some rows state a clone size, as once, few, many or a class for expanded clones.

len: 18; v_gene: TRBV11-2; abundance: -; j_gene: TRBJ1-1; d_gene: TRBD1; CDR3aa: CASSLALGTGSRNTEAFF; CDR3nt: TGTGCCAGCAGCTTAGCCCTCGGGACAGGGTCGAGGAACACTGAAGCTTTCTTT
len: 12; v_gene: TRBV19; abundance: -; j_gene: TRBJ1-2; d_gene: -; CDR3aa: CASSLSDYGYTF; CDR3nt: TGTGCCAGTAGTCTGTCAGACTATGGCTACACCTTC
len: 14; v_gene: TRBV29-1; abundance: few; j_gene: TRBJ2-1; d_gene: TRBD1; CDR3aa: CSARQGAQVNEQFF; CDR3nt: TGCAGCGCTCGACAGGGGGCGCAGGTTAATGAGCAGTTCTTC
len: 15; v_gene: TRBV5-1; abundance: -; j_gene: TRBJ2-3; d_gene: -; CDR3aa: CASSLRGGAADTQYF; CDR3nt: TGCGCCAGCAGCTTGAGAGGGGGGGCCGCAGATACGCAGTATTTT
len: 13; v_gene: TRBV30; abundance: -; j_gene: TRBJ1-5; d_gene: -; CDR3aa: CAWSRGGDQPQHF; CDR3nt: TGTGCCTGGAGTCGGGGGGGGGATCAGCCCCAGCATTTT
len: 16; v_gene: TRBV10-3; abundance: -; j_gene: TRBJ1-1; d_gene: -; CDR3aa: CAISTDSLRGNTEAFF; CDR3nt: TGTGCCATCAGCACGGACAGCCTGCGAGGTAACACTGAAGCTTTCTTT
len: 15; v_gene: TRBV18; abundance: once; j_gene: TRBJ1-5; d_gene: -; CDR3aa: CASSERLGGDQPQHF; CDR3nt: TGTGCCAGCTCAGAGCGTCTCGGCGGCGATCAGCCCCAGCATTTT
len: 13; v_gene: TRBV12-3/TRBV12-4; abundance: -; j_gene: TRBJ1-2; d_gene: -; CDR3aa: CASSLAGWDGYTF; CDR3nt: TGTGCCAGCAGTTTGGCAGGGTGGGATGGCTACACCTTC
len: 17; v_gene: TRBV7-9; abundance: -; j_gene: TRBJ1-4; d_gene: TRBD1; CDR3aa: CASSSDPGQVANEKLFF; CDR3nt: TGTGCCAGCAGTTCCGATCCGGGACAGGTTGCAAATGAAAAACTGTTTTTT
len: 13; v_gene: TRBV9; abundance: -; j_gene: TRBJ2-7; d_gene: TRBD1; CDR3aa: CASSRQGVHEQYF; CDR3nt: TGTGCCAGCAGCCGGCAGGGGGTCCACGAGCAGTACTTC
len: 16; v_gene: TRBV4-1; abundance: -; j_gene: TRBJ1-2; d_gene: TRBD1; CDR3aa: CASSQSLGGGNYGYTF; CDR3nt: TGCGCCAGCAGCCAATCCCTAGGGGGCGGTAACTATGGCTACACCTTC
len: 15; v_gene: TRBV19; abundance: -; j_gene: TRBJ2-5; d_gene: -; CDR3aa: CASTYSGAGAETQYF; CDR3nt: TGTGCCAGTACCTATTCCGGGGCAGGGGCGGAGACCCAGTACTTC
len: 17; v_gene: TRBV5-6; abundance: few; j_gene: TRBJ2-3; d_gene: TRBD2; CDR3aa: CASSLAVRELIRYTQYF; CDR3nt: TGTGCCAGCAGCTTGGCAGTGCGGGAGTTGATACGTTATACGCAGTATTTT
len: 15; v_gene: TRBV20-1; abundance: -; j_gene: TRBJ2-5; d_gene: TRBD2; CDR3aa: CSASSAGGRQETQYF; CDR3nt: TGCAGTGCCAGTTCTGCGGGGGGGCGTCAAGAGACCCAGTACTTC
len: 15; v_gene: TRBV27; abundance: -; j_gene: TRBJ2-1; d_gene: -; CDR3aa: CASSLGASSYNEQFF; CDR3nt: TGTGCCAGCAGTTTAGGGGCGAGCTCCTACAATGAGCAGTTCTTC
len: 15; v_gene: TRBV11-3; abundance: -; j_gene: TRBJ2-3; d_gene: TRBD2; CDR3aa: CASSLGYGGEDTQYF; CDR3nt: TGTGCCAGCAGCTTAGGGTACGGGGGGGAGGATACGCAGTATTTT
len: 13; v_gene: TRBV2; abundance: -; j_gene: TRBJ1-1; d_gene: -; CDR3aa: CASGNRENTEAFF; CDR3nt: TGTGCCAGTGGGAACAGGGAGAACACTGAAGCTTTCTTT
len: 18; v_gene: TRBV5-1; abundance: -; j_gene: TRBJ2-1; d_gene: -; CDR3aa: CASSLVGGSGSSYNEQFF; CDR3nt: TGCGCCAGCAGCTTGGTTGGGGGGAGTGGGAGCTCCTACAATGAGCAGTTCTTC
len: 15; v_gene: TRBV27; abundance: -; j_gene: TRBJ2-1; d_gene: -; CDR3aa: CASSFTPLPYNEQFF; CDR3nt: TGTGCCAGCAGTTTTACACCCTTGCCCTACAATGAGCAGTTCTTC
len: 12; v_gene: TRBV29-1; abundance: -; j_gene: TRBJ1-1; d_gene: -; CDR3aa: CSVSQGRVEAFF; CDR3nt: TGCAGCGTTTCCCAGGGGCGGGTTGAAGCTTTCTTT
len: 15; v_gene: TRBV10-3; abundance: once; j_gene: TRBJ2-1; d_gene: TRBD2; CDR3aa: CAINPSSGGYNEQFF; CDR3nt: TGTGCCATCAACCCTTCTAGCGGGGGTTACAATGAGCAGTTCTTC
len: 16; v_gene: TRBV6-1; abundance: -; j_gene: TRBJ1-2; d_gene: TRBD1; CDR3aa: CASSGTDQGVFYGYTF; CDR3nt: TGTGCCAGCAGTGGGACCGACCAGGGGGTATTCTATGGCTACACCTTC
len: 14; v_gene: TRBV11-3; abundance: -; j_gene: TRBJ2-7; d_gene: -; CDR3aa: CASSKQGEFDEQYF; CDR3nt: TGTGCCAGCAGTAAACAGGGCGAGTTTGACGAGCAGTACTTC
len: 15; v_gene: TRBV11-2; abundance: -; j_gene: TRBJ1-3; d_gene: TRBD1; CDR3aa: CASRAGTDYGNTIYF; CDR3nt: TGTGCCAGCAGGGCCGGGACAGACTATGGAAACACCATATATTTT
len: 18; v_gene: TRBV27; abundance: -; j_gene: TRBJ2-3; d_gene: TRBD2; CDR3aa: CASSLSRNSGRVRDTQYF; CDR3nt: TGTGCCAGCAGCCTCTCAAGGAATAGCGGGAGAGTGAGAGATACGCAGTATTTT
len: 12; v_gene: TRBV4-1; abundance: -; j_gene: TRBJ2-1; d_gene: TRBD2; CDR3aa: CASSRGDNEQFF; CDR3nt: TGCGCCAGCAGTCGGGGGGACAATGAGCAGTTCTTC
len: 15; v_gene: TRBV4-1; abundance: -; j_gene: TRBJ2-2; d_gene: -; CDR3aa: CASSPVGGNTGELFF; CDR3nt: TGCGCCAGCAGCCCTGTGGGGGGGAACACCGGGGAGCTGTTTTTT
len: 13; v_gene: TRBV6-6; abundance: once; j_gene: TRBJ2-5; d_gene: TRBD1; CDR3aa: CASSTQGAETQYF; CDR3nt: TGTGCCAGCAGCACACAGGGGGCCGAGACCCAGTACTTC
len: 15; v_gene: TRBV4-1; abundance: -; j_gene: TRBJ2-1; d_gene: TRBD2; CDR3aa: CASSQVVGLASEQFF; CDR3nt: TGCGCCAGCAGCCAAGTCGTTGGACTAGCGAGTGAGCAGTTCTTC
len: 18; v_gene: TRBV5-1; abundance: -; j_gene: TRBJ2-5; d_gene: TRBD2; CDR3aa: CASSLGGSTSGPQETQYF; CDR3nt: TGCGCCAGCAGCTTGGGTGGGTCGACTAGCGGGCCTCAAGAGACCCAGTACTTC
len: 19; v_gene: TRBV5-4; abundance: -; j_gene: TRBJ1-1; d_gene: TRBD1; CDR3aa: CASSLDPVPAQGAGTEAFF; CDR3nt: TGTGCCAGCAGCTTGGACCCTGTTCCTGCACAGGGGGCAGGCACTGAAGCTTTCTTT
len: 16; v_gene: TRBV25-1; abundance: -; j_gene: TRBJ1-2; d_gene: -; CDR3aa: CASSEFGDEGSYGYTF; CDR3nt: TGTGCCAGCAGTGAATTTGGGGATGAGGGCTCCTATGGCTACACCTTC
len: 14; v_gene: TRBV11-3; abundance: -; j_gene: TRBJ1-2; d_gene: TRBD1; CDR3aa: CASSLSQGTDGYTF; CDR3nt: TGTGCCAGCAGCTTGAGTCAGGGGACAGATGGCTACACCTTC
len: 14; v_gene: TRBV10-1; abundance: few; j_gene: TRBJ1-6; d_gene: TRBD1; CDR3aa: CASSGTGNNSPLHF; CDR3nt: TGCGCCAGCTCCGGGACAGGGAATAATTCACCCCTCCACTTT
len: 15; v_gene: TRBV5-1; abundance: -; j_gene: TRBJ2-2; d_gene: TRBD2; CDR3aa: CASSLAIAGAGELFF; CDR3nt: TGCGCCAGCAGCTTGGCAATAGCGGGAGCCGGGGAGCTGTTTTTT
len: 19; v_gene: TRBV10-3; abundance: -; j_gene: TRBJ2-3; d_gene: TRBD2; CDR3aa: CAISDGLAGRGSSTDTQYF; CDR3nt: TGTGCCATCAGCGATGGACTAGCGGGGAGGGGATCTAGCACAGATACGCAGTATTTT
len: 18; v_gene: TRBV5-1; abundance: -; j_gene: TRBJ2-7; d_gene: TRBD2; CDR3aa: CASLGTSGGAERYYEQYF; CDR3nt: TGCGCCAGCTTAGGGACTAGCGGGGGGGCCGAACGGTACTACGAGCAGTACTTC
len: 14; v_gene: TRBV7-9; abundance: -; j_gene: TRBJ1-2; d_gene: -; CDR3aa: CASSTTTGYGSYTF; CDR3nt: TGTGCCAGCAGTACAACTACAGGGTATGGAAGCTACACCTTC
len: 15; v_gene: TRBV5-5; abundance: -; j_gene: TRBJ2-1; d_gene: -; CDR3aa: CASSSNPLQRNEQFF; CDR3nt: TGTGCCAGCAGCTCTAACCCACTCCAACGTAATGAGCAGTTCTTC
len: 13; v_gene: TRBV3-1/TRBV3-2; abundance: -; j_gene: TRBJ1-2; d_gene: -; CDR3aa: CASSRRGNYGYTF; CDR3nt: TGTGCCAGCAGCCGAAGAGGGAACTATGGCTACACCTTC
len: 17; v_gene: TRBV24-1; abundance: -; j_gene: TRBJ2-1; d_gene: TRBD2; CDR3aa: CATSGRGSGRAYNEQFF; CDR3nt: TGTGCCACCAGTGGTAGGGGTAGCGGGAGGGCCTACAATGAGCAGTTCTTC
len: 22; v_gene: TRBV21-1; abundance: -; j_gene: TRBJ2-3; d_gene: -; CDR3aa: CASSKPIDPGPGTSKNTDTQYF; CDR3nt: TGTGCCAGCAGCAAACCCATAGACCCGGGACCGGGGACATCGAAGAACACAGATACGCAGTATTTT
len: 15; v_gene: TRBV2; abundance: -; j_gene: TRBJ2-2; d_gene: TRBD2; CDR3aa: CASRGTSGRNGELFF; CDR3nt: TGTGCCAGCAGGGGGACTAGCGGGAGAAACGGGGAGCTGTTTTTT
len: 14; v_gene: TRBV18; abundance: few; j_gene: TRBJ1-5; d_gene: -; CDR3aa: CASSPGEGGQPQHF; CDR3nt: TGTGCCAGCTCACCAGGGGAGGGCGGTCAGCCCCAGCATTTT
len: 14; v_gene: TRBV2; abundance: -; j_gene: TRBJ1-4; d_gene: TRBD1; CDR3aa: CASSWGQGNEKLFF; CDR3nt: TGTGCCAGCAGTTGGGGACAGGGGAATGAAAAACTGTTTTTT
len: 12; v_gene: TRBV3-1/TRBV3-2; abundance: once; j_gene: TRBJ2-7; d_gene: -; CDR3aa: CASSQVSYEQYF; CDR3nt: TGTGCCAGCAGCCAAGTCTCGTACGAGCAGTACTTC
len: 13; v_gene: TRBV18; abundance: -; j_gene: TRBJ1-1; d_gene: -; CDR3aa: CASSPEGTAEAFF; CDR3nt: TGTGCCAGCTCACCTGAGGGGACTGCTGAAGCTTTCTTT
len: 14; v_gene: TRBV6-5; abundance: once; j_gene: TRBJ1-5; d_gene: -; CDR3aa: CAAHTGLGNQPQHF; CDR3nt: TGTGCCGCCCATACAGGGCTGGGCAATCAGCCCCAGCATTTT
len: 14; v_gene: TRBV15; abundance: few; j_gene: TRBJ1-1; d_gene: -; CDR3aa: CATSDDRLYTEAFF; CDR3nt: TGTGCCACCAGCGACGACAGGCTCTACACTGAAGCTTTCTTT
len: 13; v_gene: TRBV2; abundance: -; j_gene: TRBJ1-1; d_gene: TRBD1; CDR3aa: CASRQGPNTEAFF; CDR3nt: TGTGCCAGCCGACAGGGCCCGAACACTGAAGCTTTCTTT
len: 14; v_gene: TRBV10-1; abundance: -; j_gene: TRBJ2-1; d_gene: TRBD2; CDR3aa: CASRTGGERNEQFF; CDR3nt: TGCGCCAGCCGAACTGGGGGGGAACGAAATGAGCAGTTCTTC
len: 15; v_gene: TRBV5-1; abundance: once; j_gene: TRBJ2-7; d_gene: -; CDR3aa: CASSLESQVSYEQYF; CDR3nt: TGCGCCAGCAGCTTGGAGTCCCAGGTGTCCTACGAGCAGTACTTC
len: 16; v_gene: TRBV9; abundance: -; j_gene: TRBJ2-2; d_gene: TRBD2; CDR3aa: CASSAGLAGTTGELFF; CDR3nt: TGTGCCAGCAGCGCCGGACTAGCGGGGACCACCGGGGAGCTGTTTTTT